A single sample gave rise to the 23 T cell receptor beta chains below, sequenced in a study of blood T cell repertoires in COVID-19. Clones were sequenced by immunoSEQ multiplex PCR, and TCRdb holds only the in-frame ones, with some missing. The sample has a few hundred thousand clones, roughly 89% seen once. Sequenced input: PBMCs or T cells enriched from blood (not recorded which). Source of these receptors: a woman between 18 and 29 years old who had recovered from COVID-19.

This CDR3 reads CATSRDHWETQYF. DNA for the CDR3: TGTGCCACCAGCAGAGATCACTGGGAGACCCAGTACTTC. The chain uses TRBV15 and TRBJ2-5; D unresolved. This CDR3 comprises 13 residues. V was shortened by 0 bases and J by 5 bases, with 7 bases between the two germline ends. Per the germline V gene, CDR1 is LNHNV and CDR2 is YYDKDF (reference sequence).

J is TRBJ2-7 and V is TRBV4-1, with 7 bases that match TRBD1. The V segment lost 1 base and the J segment 3 bases; nucleotides outside the gene matches: 0. Germline-derived CDR1 and CDR2 are MGHRA and YSYEKL. The CDR3 spans 13 residues. DNA of the CDR3: TGCGCCAGCAGCCAAGGGACAGGCTACGAGCAGTACTTC. It specifies CASSQGTGYEQYF.

The J gene is TRBJ2-3, the V gene TRBV3-1 (or the pseudogene TRBV3-2), with D hard to call. The CDR3 runs 12 residues. Germline-derived CDR1 and CDR2 are LGHDT and YNNKEL (reference sequence). V gave up 1 base and J gave up 6 bases, with 5 bases separating them. Here the CDR3 reads CASSQATDTQYF. The CDR3 region has the DNA TGTGCCAGCAGCCAAGCTACCGATACGCAGTATTTT.

CDR3 nucleotide sequence: TGTGCCAGCAGTTTAGGGCGGCATCAGCCCCAGCATTTT. Protein sequence: CASSLGRHQPQHF. The V call is TRBV12-3 or TRBV12-4, the J call TRBJ1-5; D is ambiguous. The CDR3 length is 13 residues. V shed 1 base and J shed 5 bases, with 6 bases lying between them.

The V call is TRBV5-1, the J call TRBJ2-7; 8 bases match TRBD1. This CDR3 has 14 residues. V shed 1 base, J shed 2 bases, and the junction held 2 bases outside the gene matches. Germline CDR1 reads SGHRS; CDR2 reads YFSETQ. For the CDR3, the DNA is TGCGCCAGCAGCTTGATGGACAGGGCCTACGAGCAGTACTTC. Residues: CASSLMDRAYEQYF.

The CDR3, as DNA: TGTGCCAGCAGCTTAGAACAGGGGGCGCTCGGAACCGTTCAGTACTTC. Amino acid sequence: CASSLEQGALGTVQYF. This chain uses TRBV7-2 with TRBJ2-4; 9 bases are a match to TRBD1. The junction had 12 bases not matched to a gene; V was cut back by 1 base and J by 11 bases. The CDR3 spans 16 residues. Germline-derived CDR1 and CDR2 are SGHTA and FQGNSA.

This clone was seen only a few times. This chain joins TRBV30 and TRBJ1-6, with a weak D call TRBD1 (5 bases). Germline CDR1 reads GTSNPN; CDR2 reads SVGIG (reference sequence). This CDR3 is 13 amino acids long. Trimming left V 3 bases short and J 7 bases short, with 10 bases between. CDR3 region: CAWSGDFNSPLHF. CDR3 in DNA: TGTGCCTGGAGCGGGGACTTCAATTCACCCCTCCACTTT.

The rearrangement joins TRBV3-1 (or the pseudogene TRBV3-2) to TRBJ1-1, with 7 bases aligning to TRBD1. The CDR3 has 14 amino acids. Trimming cost V 0 bases and J 5 bases; bases outside gene matches: 3. Germline-derived CDR1 and CDR2 are LGHDT and YNNKEL (reference sequence). Here the CDR3 reads CASSQERGQTEAFF. CDR3 nucleotides: TGTGCCAGCAGCCAAGAGAGGGGGCAAACTGAAGCTTTCTTT.

This sequence joins TRBV9 and TRBJ2-6, with TRBD2 identical over 7 bases. The germline V gene encodes CDR1 SGDLS and CDR2 YYNGEE. CDR3 size: 17 residues. V lost 3 bases, J lost 0 bases, and 6 bases stayed unmatched. CDR3 bases: TGTGCCAGCAGCGAACTAGCGCCTGCCTCTGGGGCCAACGTCCTGACTTTC. It codes for CASSELAPASGANVLTF. The variable domain in full, with the rest retrieved from reference TRBV9 and TRBJ2-6, is DSGVTQTPKHLITATGQRVTLRCSPRSGDLSVYWYQQSLDQGLQFLIQYYNGEERAKGNILERFSAQQFPDLHSELNLSSLELGDSALYFCASSELAPASGANVLTFGAGSRLTVL.

This chain connects TRBV28 to TRBJ2-3; TRBD2 matches 7 bases. Germline V gives CDR1 MDHEN, CDR2 SYDVKM. Losses at the gene ends were 5 bases for V and 1 base for J; bases not matched to a gene: 6. The CDR3 sequence is 15 residues long. DNA for the CDR3: TGTGCCAGCAGTCCGGGACTACGACGCACAGATACGCAGTATTTT. This codes for CASSPGLRRTDTQYF.

The genes are TRBV28 and TRBJ1-4, with D uncertain. V was trimmed by 8 bases and J by 3 bases, leaving 10 bases between them. This CDR3 is built from 13 residues. The germline V gene has CDR1 MDHEN and CDR2 SYDVKM. The CDR3: CASLQLPNEKLFF. The CDR3 DNA follows: TGTGCCAGCCTACAGCTACCTAATGAAAAACTGTTTTTT. The whole variable domain, filled in from reference TRBV28 and TRBJ1-4, reads DVKVTQSSRYLVKRTGEKVFLECVQDMDHENMFWYRQDPGLGLRLIYFSYDVKMKEKGDIPEGYSVSREKKERFSLILESASTNQTSMYLCASLQLPNEKLFFGSGTQLSVL.

V gene TRBV7-7 combines with J gene TRBJ2-3, with 7 nucleotides matching TRBD1. The CDR3 spans 14 residues. Germline CDR1 reads SSHAT; CDR2 reads FNYEAQ (reference sequence). Trimming removed 1 base from V and 3 bases from J; junction bases left unmatched: 1. The CDR3 DNA sequence: TGTGCCAGCAGCTTAGGGACAGGAACAGATACGCAGTATTTT. Its translation: CASSLGTGTDTQYF.

The chain carries TRBV27 and TRBJ1-1, with unresolved D. V was pared by 1 base and J by 1 base, with 7 bases between. Germline CDR1 and CDR2: MNHEY and SMNVEV (reference sequence). The CDR3 loop spans 14 amino acids. The CDR3 loop reads CASSLFRGNTEAFF. The CDR3, as DNA: TGTGCCAGCAGTTTATTTCGGGGGAACACTGAAGCTTTCTTT.

V and J are TRBV5-4 and TRBJ2-2; tentatively, D is TRBD2 (5 bases). Germline V CDR1 and CDR2: SGHNT, YYREEE (reference sequence). V gave up 4 bases and J gave up 2 bases, with 12 bases separating them. The CDR3 is made up of 15 amino acids. The CDR3 coding sequence is TGTGCCAGCAGCCCCCCGGGATACAACACCGGGGAGCTGTTTTTT. This codes for CASSPPGYNTGELFF.

The chain is built from TRBV11-1 and TRBJ2-7; no definite D call. Trimming stripped 9 bases from V and 0 bases from J, with 9 bases between. CDR1 and CDR2 from the germline V gene are SGHAT and FQDESV (reference sequence). This CDR3 has 12 amino acids. CDR3 nucleotide sequence: TGTGCCAGTTCTGAGTACTCCTACGAGCAGTACTTC. This translates into CASSEYSYEQYF.

This chain links TRBV5-4 with TRBJ1-1; the match to TRBD1 covers 7 bases. CDR3 length: 12 residues. The germline gives CDR1 SGHNT, CDR2 YYREEE (reference sequence). V lost 2 bases to trimming and J lost 7 bases; unmatched junction nucleotides: 2. DNA of the CDR3: TGTGCCAGCAGCTTTACAGGGGTTGAAGCTTTCTTT. This translates into CASSFTGVEAFF. The full variable domain, with the rest looked up from reference TRBV5-4 and TRBJ1-1, is ETGVTQSPTHLIKTRGQQVTLRCSSQSGHNTVSWYQQALGQGPQFIFQYYREEENGRGNFPPRFSGLQFPNYSSELNVNALELDDSALYLCASSFTGVEAFFGQGTRLTVV.

The CDR3 is CASSQDLVAGVEQFF. The CDR3 region has the DNA TGTGCCAGCAGCCAAGACCTGGTAGCGGGAGTTGAGCAGTTCTTC. The chain couples TRBV3-1 (or the pseudogene TRBV3-2) to TRBJ2-1, with TRBD2 matching 9 bases. Germline V gene data show CDR1 as LGHDT and CDR2 as YNNKEL (reference sequence). V shed 0 bases and J 9 bases; nucleotides not matched to a gene: 6. This CDR3 comprises 15 residues.

Turning to this clone: The sample contains more than one DNA sequence encoding this CDR3. The rearrangement joins TRBV5-1 to TRBJ1-5; 7 bases agree with TRBD1. Germline V CDR1 and CDR2: SGHRS, YFSETQ. The CDR3 is 14 residues long. The ends lost 4 bases at V and 1 base at J; junction bases unmatched: 2. CDR3 loop: CASSPTGSNQPQHF. As DNA, the CDR3 is TGCGCCAGCAGCCCGACAGGGAGCAATCAGCCCCAGCATTTT.

V and J are TRBV9 and TRBJ2-3, with D possibly matching TRBD1 (6 bases). Trimming pared 2 bases from V and 2 bases from J, leaving 12 bases between. The CDR3 is 15 amino acids. The germline V gene has CDR1 SGDLS and CDR2 YYNGEE. The CDR3 DNA follows: TGTGCCAGCAGCGTGGGGACAAGCCTCACAGATACGCAGTATTTT. Translating gives CASSVGTSLTDTQYF.

The V gene is TRBV10-3, the J gene TRBJ2-7; D is possibly TRBD2 (7 bases). The CDR3 has 15 amino acids. V was trimmed by 3 bases and J by 2 bases, leaving 14 bases between them. Germline CDR1 and CDR2: ENHRY and SYGVKD. CDR3 loop: CAISDEGGGTYEQYF. CDR3 nucleotide sequence: TGTGCCATCAGTGATGAGGGGGGGGGCACCTACGAGCAGTACTTC.

V gene TRBV11-3 combines with J gene TRBJ2-7, with 7 nucleotides matching TRBD1. Germline V gives CDR1 SGHNT, CDR2 YENEEA. Unmatched junction bases numbered 3, after V lost 1 base and J lost 0 bases. The CDR3 is made up of 15 amino acids. CDR3 sequence: CASSLGAGGSYEQYF. The CDR3 DNA is TGTGCCAGCAGCTTAGGGGCAGGGGGCTCCTACGAGCAGTACTTC.

This clone was counted only a few times. The chain uses TRBV7-2 and TRBJ2-1, with D perhaps TRBD2 (7 bases). The CDR3 extends over 16 amino acids. CDR1 and CDR2 from the germline V gene are SGHTA and FQGNSA. The germline V and J ends were trimmed by 4 bases and 0 bases, with 13 bases remaining between them. DNA for the CDR3: TGTGCCAGCAGCTCCCGAAGGGGGGGCTCCTACAATGAGCAGTTCTTC. Its translation is CASSSRRGGSYNEQFF.

Notes on this clone: This may stem from a read error, because a much larger clone lies one nucleotide away. The chain recombines TRBV28 with TRBJ1-1; D unclear. Between the trimmed V and J ends, which lost 7 bases and 4 bases, there was a span of 7 bases. CDR1 and CDR2 from the germline V gene are MDHEN and SYDVKM. This CDR3 has 11 residues. The CDR3 nucleotides are TGTGCCAGCAATTTGAGCACTGAAGCTTTCTTT. This encodes CASNLSTEAFF.